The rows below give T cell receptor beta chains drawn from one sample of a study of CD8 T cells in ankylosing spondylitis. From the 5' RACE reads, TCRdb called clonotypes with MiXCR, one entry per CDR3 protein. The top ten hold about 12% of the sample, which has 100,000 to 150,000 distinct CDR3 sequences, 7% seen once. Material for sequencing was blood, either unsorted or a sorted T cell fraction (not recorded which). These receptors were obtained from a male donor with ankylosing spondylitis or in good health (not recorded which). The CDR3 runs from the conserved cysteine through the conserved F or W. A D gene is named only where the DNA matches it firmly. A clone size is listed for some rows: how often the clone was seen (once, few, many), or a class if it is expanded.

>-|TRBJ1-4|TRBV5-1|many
CASSSGQPTNEKLFF
TGCGCCAGCAGCTCCGGACAGCCAACTAATGAAAAACTGTTTTTT
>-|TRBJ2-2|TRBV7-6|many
CASSLPLGFTGELFF
TGTGCCAGCAGCCTCCCTTTGGGCTTCACCGGGGAGCTGTTTTTT
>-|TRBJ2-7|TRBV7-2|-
CASSLYTRVSYEQYF
TGTGCCAGCAGCTTATATACGCGGGTGTCCTACGAGCAGTACTTC
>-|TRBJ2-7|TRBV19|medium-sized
CASSIEGGDSYEQYF
TGTGCCAGTAGTATAGAAGGCGGTGACTCCTACGAGCAGTACTTC
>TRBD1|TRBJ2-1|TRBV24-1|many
CATSGTGDGNEQFF
TGTGCCACCAGTGGGACAGGGGACGGCAATGAGCAGTTCTTC
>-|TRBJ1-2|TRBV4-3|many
CASSQVGSVDGYTF
TGCGCCAGCAGCCAAGTCGGGTCGGTAGATGGCTACACCTTC
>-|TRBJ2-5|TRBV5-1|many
CASSLVGALGETQYF
TGCGCCAGCAGCTTGGTGGGGGCCTTAGGAGAGACCCAGTACTTC
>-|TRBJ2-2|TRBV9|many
CASSVELWTNTGELFF
TGTGCCAGCAGCGTAGAGTTATGGACTAACACCGGGGAGCTGTTTTTT
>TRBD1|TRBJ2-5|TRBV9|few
CASTQTTGVQETQYF
TGTGCCAGCACCCAAACAACAGGGGTACAAGAGACCCAGTACTTC
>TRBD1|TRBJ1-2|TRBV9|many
CASKGTGPYGYTF
TGTGCCAGCAAAGGGACAGGCCCCTATGGCTACACCTTC
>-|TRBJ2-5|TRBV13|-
CASRPGPQETQYF
TGTGCCAGCAGACCCGGGCCCCAAGAGACCCAGTACTTC
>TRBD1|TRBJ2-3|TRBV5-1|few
CASSLDGTGTDTQYF
TGCGCCAGCAGCTTGGATGGGACAGGCACAGATACGCAGTATTTT
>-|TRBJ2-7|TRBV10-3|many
CAISESALSYEQYF
TGTGCCATCAGTGAGTCGGCCCTCTCCTACGAGCAGTACTTC